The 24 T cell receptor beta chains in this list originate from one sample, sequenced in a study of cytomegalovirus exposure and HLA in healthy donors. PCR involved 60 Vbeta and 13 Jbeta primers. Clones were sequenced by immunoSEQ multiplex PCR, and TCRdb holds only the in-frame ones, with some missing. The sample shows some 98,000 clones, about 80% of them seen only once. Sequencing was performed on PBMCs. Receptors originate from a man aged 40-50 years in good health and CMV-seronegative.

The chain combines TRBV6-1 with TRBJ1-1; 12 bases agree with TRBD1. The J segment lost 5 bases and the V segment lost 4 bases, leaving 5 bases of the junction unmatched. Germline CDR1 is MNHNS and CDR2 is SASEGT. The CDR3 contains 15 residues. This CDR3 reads CASSGGTGGFTEAFF. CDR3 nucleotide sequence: TGTGCCAGCAGTGGCGGGACAGGGGGCTTTACTGAAGCTTTCTTT.

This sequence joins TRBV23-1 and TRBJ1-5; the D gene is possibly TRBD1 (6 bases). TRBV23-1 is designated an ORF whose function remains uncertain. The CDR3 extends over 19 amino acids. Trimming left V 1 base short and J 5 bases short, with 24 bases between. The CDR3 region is CASSQCSGRDKPVYQPQHF. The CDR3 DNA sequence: TGCGCCAGCAGTCAATGTTCCGGGAGGGACAAGCCCGTTTATCAGCCCCAGCATTTT.

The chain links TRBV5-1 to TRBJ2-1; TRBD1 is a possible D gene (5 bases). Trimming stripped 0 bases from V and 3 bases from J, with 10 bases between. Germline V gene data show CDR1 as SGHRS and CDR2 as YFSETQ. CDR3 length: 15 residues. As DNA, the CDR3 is TGCGCCAGCAGCTTGGAGCCAGGGAACTACAATGAGCAGTTCTTC. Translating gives CASSLEPGNYNEQFF.

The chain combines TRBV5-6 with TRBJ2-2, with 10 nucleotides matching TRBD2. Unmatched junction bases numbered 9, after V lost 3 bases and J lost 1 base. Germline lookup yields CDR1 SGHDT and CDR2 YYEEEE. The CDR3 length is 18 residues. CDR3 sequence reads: CASSWLTRLAGNTGELFF. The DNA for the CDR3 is TGTGCCAGCAGCTGGCTTACTAGACTAGCGGGGAACACCGGGGAGCTGTTTTTT.

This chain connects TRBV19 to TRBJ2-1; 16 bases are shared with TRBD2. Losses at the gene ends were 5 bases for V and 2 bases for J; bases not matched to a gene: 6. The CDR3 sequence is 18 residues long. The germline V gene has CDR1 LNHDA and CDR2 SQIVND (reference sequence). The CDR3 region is CASSSPGTSGRAYNEQFF. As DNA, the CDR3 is TGTGCCAGTAGTTCGCCCGGGACTAGCGGGAGGGCCTACAATGAGCAGTTCTTC.

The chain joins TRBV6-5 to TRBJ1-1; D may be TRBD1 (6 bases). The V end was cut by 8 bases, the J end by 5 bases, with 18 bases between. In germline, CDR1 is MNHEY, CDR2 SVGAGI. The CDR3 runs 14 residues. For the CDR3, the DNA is TGTGCCAGCTTAGGCGCAGGGGATGTGACTGAAGCTTTCTTT. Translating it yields CASLGAGDVTEAFF.

The CDR3 protein is CSVTSNYGYTF. The CDR3 DNA reads TGCAGCGTGACTTCTAACTATGGCTACACCTTC. This chain joins TRBV29-1 and TRBJ1-2; D gene unclear. CDR3 size: 11 residues. V lost 6 bases, J lost 0 bases, and 5 bases lay in between. The germline V gene encodes CDR1 SQVTM and CDR2 ANQGSEA.

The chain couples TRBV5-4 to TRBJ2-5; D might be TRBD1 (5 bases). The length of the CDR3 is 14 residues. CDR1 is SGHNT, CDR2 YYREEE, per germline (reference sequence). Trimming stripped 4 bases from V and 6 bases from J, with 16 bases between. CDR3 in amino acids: CASSVDSLDQTQYF. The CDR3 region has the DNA TGTGCCAGCAGCGTAGACAGCCTTGACCAGACCCAGTACTTC.

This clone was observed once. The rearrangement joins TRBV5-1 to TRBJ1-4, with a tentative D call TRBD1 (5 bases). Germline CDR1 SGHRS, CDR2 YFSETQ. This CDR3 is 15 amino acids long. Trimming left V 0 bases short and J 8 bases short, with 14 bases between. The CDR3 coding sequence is TGCGCCAGCAGCTTGGTTCGGACGCAGGGAGAAAAACTGTTTTTT. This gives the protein CASSLVRTQGEKLFF.

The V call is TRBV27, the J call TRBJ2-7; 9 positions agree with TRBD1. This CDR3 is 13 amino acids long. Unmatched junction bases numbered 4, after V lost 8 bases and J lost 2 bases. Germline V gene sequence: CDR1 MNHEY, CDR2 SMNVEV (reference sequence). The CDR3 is CASRDRVTYEQYF. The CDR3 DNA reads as TGTGCCAGCCGGGACAGGGTTACCTACGAGCAGTACTTC.

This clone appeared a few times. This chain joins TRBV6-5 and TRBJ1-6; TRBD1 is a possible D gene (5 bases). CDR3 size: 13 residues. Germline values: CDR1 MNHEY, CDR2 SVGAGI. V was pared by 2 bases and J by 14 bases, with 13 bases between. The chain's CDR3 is CASSYIGHYTLHF. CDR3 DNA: TGTGCCAGCAGTTACATCGGACATTACACCCTCCACTTT.

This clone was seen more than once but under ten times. The CDR3 DNA follows: TGCGCCAGCAGGCAGGGTTTTAATCAGCCCCAGCATTTT. As protein: CASRQGFNQPQHF. The rearrangement joins TRBV10-2 to TRBJ1-5, with D maybe TRBD1 (5 bases). Germline values: CDR1 WSHSY, CDR2 SAAADI. Between the trimmed V and J ends, which lost 6 bases and 4 bases, there was a span of 10 bases. The length of the CDR3 is 13 residues.

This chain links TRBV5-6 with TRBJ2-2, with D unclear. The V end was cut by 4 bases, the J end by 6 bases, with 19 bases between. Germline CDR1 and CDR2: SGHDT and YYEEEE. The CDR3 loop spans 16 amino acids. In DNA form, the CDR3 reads TGTGCCAGCAGCGCCACCGGGTATAATGCTCCCGGGGAGCTGTTTTTT. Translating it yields CASSATGYNAPGELFF.

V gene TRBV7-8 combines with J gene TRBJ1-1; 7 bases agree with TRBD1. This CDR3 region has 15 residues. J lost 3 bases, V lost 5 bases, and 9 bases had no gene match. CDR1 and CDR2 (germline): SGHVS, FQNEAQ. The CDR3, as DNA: TGTGCCAGCAGCCCAAAGGGGGCAGGGGACACTGAAGCTTTCTTT. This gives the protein CASSPKGAGDTEAFF. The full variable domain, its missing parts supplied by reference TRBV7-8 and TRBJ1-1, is GAGVSQSPRYKVAKRGQDVALRCDPISGHVSLFWYQQALGQGPEFLTYFQNEAQLDKSGLPSDRFFAERPEGSVSTLKIQRTQQEDSAVYLCASSPKGAGDTEAFFGQGTRLTVV.

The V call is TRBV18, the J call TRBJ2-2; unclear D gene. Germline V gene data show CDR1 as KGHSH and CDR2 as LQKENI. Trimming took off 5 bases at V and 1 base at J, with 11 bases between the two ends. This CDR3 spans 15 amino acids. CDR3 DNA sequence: TGTGCCAGCTCATCCCAGTCCAGGAACACCGGGGAGCTGTTTTTT. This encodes CASSSQSRNTGELFF. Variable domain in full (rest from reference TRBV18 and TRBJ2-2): NAGVMQNPRHLVRRRGQEARLRCSPMKGHSHVYWYRQLPEEGLKFMVYLQKENIIDESGMPKERFSAEFPKEGPSILRIQQVVRGDSAAYFCASSSQSRNTGELFFGEGSRLTVL.

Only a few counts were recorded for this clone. CDR3 DNA sequence: TGTGCCAGCAGTTTATCTGTTGGCTACACCTTC. Translated: CASSLSVGYTF. The chain is built from TRBV28 and TRBJ1-2; D gene unclear. The germline gives CDR1 MDHEN, CDR2 SYDVKM. The CDR3 contains 11 residues. Trimming removed 1 base at V and 7 bases at J, with 4 bases between.

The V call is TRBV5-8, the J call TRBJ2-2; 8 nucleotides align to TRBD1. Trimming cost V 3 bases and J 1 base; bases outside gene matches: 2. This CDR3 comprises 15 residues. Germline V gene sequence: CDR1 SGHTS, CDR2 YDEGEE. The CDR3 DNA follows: TGTGCCAGCAGCTGGGGGACAGGGAACACCGGGGAGCTGTTTTTT. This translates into CASSWGTGNTGELFF. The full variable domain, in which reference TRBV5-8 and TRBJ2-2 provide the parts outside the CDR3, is EAGVTQSPTHLIKTRGQQATLRCSPISGHTSVYWYQQALGLGLQFLLWYDEGEERNRGNFPPRFSGRQFPNYSSELNVNALELEDSALYLCASSWGTGNTGELFFGEGSRLTVL.

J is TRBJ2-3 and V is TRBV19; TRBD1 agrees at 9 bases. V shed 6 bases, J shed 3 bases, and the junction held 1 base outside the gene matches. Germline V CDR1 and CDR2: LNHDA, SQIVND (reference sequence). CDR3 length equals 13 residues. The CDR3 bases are TGTGCCAGTAGCGGACAGGGGACAGATACGCAGTATTTT. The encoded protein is CASSGQGTDTQYF.

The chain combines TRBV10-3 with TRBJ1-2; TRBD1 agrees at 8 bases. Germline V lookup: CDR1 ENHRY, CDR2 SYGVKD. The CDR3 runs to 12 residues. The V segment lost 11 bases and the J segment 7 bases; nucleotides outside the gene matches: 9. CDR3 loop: CAGGTGQGGYTF. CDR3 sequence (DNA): TGTGCCGGGGGGACAGGTCAGGGTGGCTACACCTTC.

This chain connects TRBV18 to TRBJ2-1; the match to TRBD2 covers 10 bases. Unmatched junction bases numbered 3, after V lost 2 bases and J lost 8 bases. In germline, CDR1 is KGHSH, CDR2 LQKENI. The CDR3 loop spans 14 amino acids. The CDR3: CASSPGLAGDEQFF. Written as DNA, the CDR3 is TGTGCCAGCTCACCAGGGCTAGCGGGAGATGAGCAGTTCTTC. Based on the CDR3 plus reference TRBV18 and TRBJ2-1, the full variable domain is NAGVMQNPRHLVRRRGQEARLRCSPMKGHSHVYWYRQLPEEGLKFMVYLQKENIIDESGMPKERFSAEFPKEGPSILRIQQVVRGDSAAYFCASSPGLAGDEQFFGPGTRLTVL.

The CDR3 DNA follows: TGTGCCAGCTCAAGGACGTTGAGGGATGAGCAGTTCTTC. Protein sequence: CASSRTLRDEQFF. The rearrangement uses TRBV18 and TRBJ2-1, with a tentative D call TRBD2 (5 bases). Trimming stripped 5 bases from V and 8 bases from J, with 13 bases between. The CDR3 consists of 13 residues. The germline V gene encodes CDR1 KGHSH and CDR2 LQKENI.

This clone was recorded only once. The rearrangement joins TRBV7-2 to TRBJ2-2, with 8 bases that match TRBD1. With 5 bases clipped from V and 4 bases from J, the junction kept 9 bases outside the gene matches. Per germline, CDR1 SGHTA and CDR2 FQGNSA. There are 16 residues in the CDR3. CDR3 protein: CASSILDREGTGELFF. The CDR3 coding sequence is TGTGCCAGCAGCATCCTGGACAGGGAAGGCACCGGGGAGCTGTTTTTT.

CDR3 protein: CASSAIPTGYSNQPQHF. For the CDR3, the DNA is TGTGCCAGCAGTGCAATACCGACAGGGTACAGCAATCAGCCCCAGCATTTT. This sequence joins TRBV6-1 and TRBJ1-5; 7 bases line up with TRBD1. CDR1 MNHNS and CDR2 SASEGT come from the germline V gene. Germline trimming cut 4 bases from V and 1 base from J; bases unmatched to any gene: 10. The CDR3 is 17 amino acids.

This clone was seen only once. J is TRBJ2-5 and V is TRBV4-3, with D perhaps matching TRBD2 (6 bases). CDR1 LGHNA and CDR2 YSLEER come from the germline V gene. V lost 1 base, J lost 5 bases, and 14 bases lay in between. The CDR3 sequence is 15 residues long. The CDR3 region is CASSQGDSPEETQYF. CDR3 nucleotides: TGCGCCAGCAGCCAAGGGGACTCACCAGAGGAGACCCAGTACTTC.